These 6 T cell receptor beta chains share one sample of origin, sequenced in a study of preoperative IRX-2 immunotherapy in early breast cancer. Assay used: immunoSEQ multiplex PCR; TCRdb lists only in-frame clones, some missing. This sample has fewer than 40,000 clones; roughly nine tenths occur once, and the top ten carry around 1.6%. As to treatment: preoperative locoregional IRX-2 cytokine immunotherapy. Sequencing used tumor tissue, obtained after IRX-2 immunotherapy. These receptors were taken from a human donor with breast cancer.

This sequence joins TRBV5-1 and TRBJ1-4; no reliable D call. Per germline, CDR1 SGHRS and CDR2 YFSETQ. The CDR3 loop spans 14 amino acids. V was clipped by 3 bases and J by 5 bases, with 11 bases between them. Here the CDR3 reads CASSSGRRNEKLFF. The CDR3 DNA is TGCGCCAGCAGCTCAGGACGGCGGAATGAAAAACTGTTTTTT.

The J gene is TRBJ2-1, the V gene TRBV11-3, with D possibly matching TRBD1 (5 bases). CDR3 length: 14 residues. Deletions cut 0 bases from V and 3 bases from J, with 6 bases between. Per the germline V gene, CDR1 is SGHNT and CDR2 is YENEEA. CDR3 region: CASSLEQDYNEQFF. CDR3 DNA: TGTGCCAGCAGCTTAGAACAGGACTACAATGAGCAGTTCTTC.

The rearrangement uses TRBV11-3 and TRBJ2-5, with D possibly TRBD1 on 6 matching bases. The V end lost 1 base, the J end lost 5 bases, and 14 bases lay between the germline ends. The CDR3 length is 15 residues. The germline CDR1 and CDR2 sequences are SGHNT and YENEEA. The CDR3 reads CASSLGGLADETQYF. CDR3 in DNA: TGTGCCAGCAGCTTAGGGGGGCTAGCCGACGAGACCCAGTACTTC.

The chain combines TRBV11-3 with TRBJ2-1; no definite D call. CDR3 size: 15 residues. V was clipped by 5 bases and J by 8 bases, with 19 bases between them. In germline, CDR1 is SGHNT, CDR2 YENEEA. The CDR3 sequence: CASSPPEYSGHEQFF. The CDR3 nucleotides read TGTGCCAGCAGCCCGCCCGAGTACTCCGGACATGAGCAGTTCTTC.

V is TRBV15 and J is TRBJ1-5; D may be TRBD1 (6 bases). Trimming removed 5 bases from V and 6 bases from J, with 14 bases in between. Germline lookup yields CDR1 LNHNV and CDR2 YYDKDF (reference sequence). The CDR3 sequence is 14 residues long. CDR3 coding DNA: TGTGCCACCAGCGCCCCTTGGGGGGCTCAGCCCCAGCATTTT. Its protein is CATSAPWGAQPQHF. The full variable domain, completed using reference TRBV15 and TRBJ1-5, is DAMVIQNPRYQVTQFGKPVTLSCSQTLNHNVMYWYQQKSSQAPKLLFHYYDKDFNNEADTPDNFQSRRPNTSFCFLDIRSPGLGDTAMYLCATSAPWGAQPQHFGDGTRLSIL.

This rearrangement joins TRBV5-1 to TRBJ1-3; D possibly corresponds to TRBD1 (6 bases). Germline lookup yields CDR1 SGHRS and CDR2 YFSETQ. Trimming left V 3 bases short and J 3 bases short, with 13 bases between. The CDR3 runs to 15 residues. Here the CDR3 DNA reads TGCGCCAGCAGCTCTGGTGGGGGGCTTGGAAACACCATATATTTT. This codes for CASSSGGGLGNTIYF.